The 14 T cell receptor beta chains reported below all come from one sample, sequenced in a study of early T cells in non-severe SARS-CoV-2 infection. TCRdb analysed the 5' RACE reads with MiXCR anew, one entry per CDR3 protein. The sample carries 21,000 or so distinct CDR3 sequences, less than 6.5% recorded once. The source material was whole blood. These receptors all come from an adult who was a healthcare worker with PCR-confirmed SARS-CoV-2 infection or an uninfected control (not recorded which).

Many counts were recorded for this clonotype. The V call is TRBV12-3 or TRBV12-4, the J call TRBJ2-4; tentatively, D is TRBD1 or TRBD2 (5 bases each). This CDR3 has 17 amino acids. The V gene lost 7 bases and the J gene lost 1 base, with 20 bases spanning the gap. The CDR3 protein is CASTFGDLSWAKNIQYF. As DNA, the CDR3 is TGTGCCAGCACCTTTGGGGACCTGTCTTGGGCCAAAAACATTCAGTACTTC.

The table lists this clonotype with many counts. The rearrangement joins TRBV6-5 to TRBJ1-2, with D possibly matching TRBD1 (5 bases). The V end was cut by 6 bases, the J end by 0 bases, with 8 bases between. This CDR3 spans 13 amino acids. Germline CDR1 and CDR2: MNHEY and SVGAGI. CDR3 nucleotides: TGTGCCAGCAGGCCCAGGGCTAACTATGGCTACACCTTC. It encodes CASRPRANYGYTF.

This clonotype occurred once. The chain employs TRBV6-2 or TRBV6-3 and TRBJ2-7; 13 positions agree with TRBD2. This CDR3 is built from 18 residues. CDR1 and CDR2 (germline): MNHEY, SVGEGT. The V segment lost 7 bases and the J segment 2 bases; nucleotides outside the gene matches: 14. The CDR3 sequence is CASKSTVGTSGKTYEQYF. CDR3 DNA sequence: TGTGCCAGCAAATCGACCGTCGGGACTAGCGGGAAAACCTACGAGCAGTACTTC.

This clonotype was counted at least ten times. The chain carries TRBV10-3 and TRBJ2-7; 7 positions agree with TRBD1. J gave up 4 bases and V 3 bases, and 6 bases lay outside the gene matches. CDR1 is ENHRY, CDR2 SYGVKD, per germline. The CDR3 consists of 14 residues. This CDR3 is CAISDRGGSYEQYV. The DNA of the CDR3 is TGTGCCATCAGTGATCGAGGGGGCTCGTACGAGCAGTACGTC.

The V gene is TRBV11-1, the J gene TRBJ2-1; D possibly corresponds to TRBD1 (6 bases). V shed 2 bases and J shed 1 base, with 9 bases lying between them. This CDR3 has 15 amino acids. CDR1 and CDR2 from the germline V gene are SGHAT and FQDESV (reference sequence). The CDR3 region has the DNA TGTGCCAGCAGCTTAACAGGGATGTCCTACAATGAGCAGTTCTTC. Encoded protein: CASSLTGMSYNEQFF.

This clonotype has a count of ten or more. The chain's CDR3 is CASSPGLAGAKGDEQFF. The CDR3 DNA sequence: TGTGCCAGCAGCCCGGGACTAGCGGGAGCTAAGGGCGATGAGCAGTTCTTC. The rearrangement joins TRBV11-1 to TRBJ2-1; 14 nucleotides align to TRBD2. V was pared by 5 bases and J by 8 bases, with 11 bases of the junction left unmatched. Germline loops: CDR1 SGHAT, CDR2 FQDESV (reference sequence). The CDR3 contains 17 residues.

J is TRBJ2-2 and V is TRBV29-1, with D possibly TRBD1 on 5 matching bases. Deletions cut 4 bases from V and 3 bases from J, with 12 bases between. The CDR3 totals 14 residues. Per germline, CDR1 SQVTM and CDR2 ANQGSEA. CDR3 amino acids: CSVVADTYTGELFF. The CDR3 coding sequence is TGCAGCGTTGTGGCGGACACATACACCGGGGAGCTGTTTTTT.

V and J are TRBV4-3 and TRBJ1-3, with 11 bases lining up with TRBD1. Germline CDR1 reads LGHNA; CDR2 reads YSLEER. V shed 4 bases and J 3 bases; nucleotides not matched to a gene: 2. The CDR3 is 15 amino acids. The CDR3 DNA follows: TGCGCCAGCAGCCTTGGGACAGGGGGTGGAAACACCATATATTTT. Encoded protein: CASSLGTGGGNTIYF.

This clonotype was seen many times. The V call is TRBV12-3 or TRBV12-4, the J call TRBJ2-7; 7 bases match TRBD2. V was clipped by 5 bases and J by 3 bases; unmatched bases: 4. This CDR3 region has 13 residues. In nucleotides, the CDR3 is TGTGCCAGCAGTCAAGGGACTAACTACGAGCAGTACGTC. It codes for CASSQGTNYEQYV.

This clonotype was observed a single time. The genes are TRBV18 and TRBJ2-7, with a possible D match to TRBD1 (6 bases). The CDR3 runs 14 residues. Trimming cost V 2 bases and J 0 bases, with 8 bases left between them. CDR1 and CDR2 (germline): KGHSH, LQKENI. In nucleotides, the CDR3 is TGTGCCAGCTCACCAGCACAGGGCTCCTACGAGCAGTACTTC. Its protein is CASSPAQGSYEQYF.

This clonotype was counted at least ten times. The J gene is TRBJ2-1, the V gene TRBV7-3; no reliable D call. V dropped 0 bases and J dropped 9 bases, with 12 bases sitting between them. Germline CDR1 is SGHTA and CDR2 is FQGTGA. This CDR3 is built from 14 residues. Written as DNA, the CDR3 is TGTGCCAGCAGCTTAACAACTGTTGGAAGTGAGCAGTTCTTC. Protein product: CASSLTTVGSEQFF. The whole variable domain, remainder taken from reference TRBV7-3 and TRBJ2-1, is GAGVSQTPSNKVTEKGKYVELRCDPISGHTALYWYRQSLGQGPEFLIYFQGTGAADDSGLPNDRFFAVRPEGSVSTLKIQRTERGDSAVYLCASSLTTVGSEQFFGPGTRLTVL.

This clonotype was recorded many times. The rearrangement uses TRBV5-6 and TRBJ2-7; D ambiguous. The CDR3 consists of 11 residues. V lost 0 bases and J 6 bases, leaving 4 bases between the germline ends. Per germline, CDR1 SGHDT and CDR2 YYEEEE. The CDR3 sequence is CASSLGGEQYF. The CDR3 region has the DNA TGTGCCAGCAGCTTGGGGGGCGAGCAGTACTTC.

This sequence joins TRBV2 and TRBJ1-6, with TRBD1 matching over 7 bases. The V gene end was trimmed by 4 bases and the J gene end by 5 bases; junction bases not matched to a gene: 11. CDR1 and CDR2 from the germline V gene are SNHLY and FYNNEI. The CDR3 sequence is 17 residues long. In DNA, the CDR3 is TGTGCCAGCAGTGTAAGATCAGGGGGACGGAATAATTCACCCCTCCACTTT. Translation gives CASSVRSGGRNNSPLHF.

This chain uses TRBV7-9 with TRBJ2-7; TRBD2 might be the D (5 bases). This CDR3 is built from 15 residues. CDR1 and CDR2 from the germline V gene are SEHNR and FQNEAQ (reference sequence). Between the trimmed V and J ends, which lost 2 bases and 2 bases, there was a span of 13 bases. The CDR3 sequence is CASSLSSGITYEQYF. CDR3 DNA sequence: TGTGCCAGCAGCTTATCGTCGGGGATTACCTACGAGCAGTACTTC.